The present T cell receptor beta chain was sequenced within a study of shared clonotypes between healthy human individuals. For the study at large: The cohort had a couple of women and a few men, ages 18 to 49.

For each subset, genomic DNA was distributed in equal portions over several immunoSEQ plates. Here immunoSEQ multiplex PCR was the method, and the copy in TCRdb shows in-frame clones only, minus some. The sample records about 590,000 clones, less than 97% being singletons. Naive CD8 populations comprised CD45RO-negative cells positively selected for CCR7, excluding terminally differentiated effector memory CD45RA+ cells. V dropped 2 bases and J dropped 4; count of bases not matched to a gene: 9. Germline lookup yields CDR1 LGHNA and CDR2 YNFKEQ. This CDR3 is 18 amino acids long. This TCR was sampled from a woman aged 25 to 39 in good health. This chain links TRBV4-2 with TRBJ2-7, with TRBD2 matching over 15 bases. The sample was naive CD8+ T cells sorted from blood. The CDR3 region has the DNA TGTGCCAGCAGCCAACCGGGACTAGCGGGAGGCCTAGCGTACGAGCAGTACTTC. Its translation: CASSQPGLAGGLAYEQYF.